Listed here is a single TCR beta chain. This sample is drawn from a study of blood T cell repertoires in COVID-19. Study context: The origin of the acute and convalescent COVID-19 samples was the United States, Italy and Spain.

Participant-reported clinical history was the basis for cohort assignment. Trimming took off 4 bases at V and 5 bases at J, with 13 bases between the two ends. Germline CDR1 is SGHRS and CDR2 is YFSETQ. CDR3 size: 13 residues. Some clones are missing from TCRdb's copy, which holds only in-frame ones; the method was immunoSEQ multiplex PCR. The table lists a few hundred thousand clones, over 75% of them singletons, with less than 5.5% in the top ten. The chain employs TRBV5-1 and TRBJ2-7; D perhaps matches TRBD2 (5 bases). The specimen was PBMCs or T cells enriched from blood (not recorded which). The source is a man younger than 45 who had recovered from COVID-19. CDR3 region: CASSRRLGDEQYF. In DNA form, the CDR3 reads TGCGCCAGCAGCCGACGGCTCGGGGACGAGCAGTACTTC. The entire variable domain, with the rest obtained from reference TRBV5-1 and TRBJ2-7, is as follows: KAGVTQTPRYLIKTRGQQVTLSCSPISGHRSVSWYQQTPGQGLQFLFEYFSETQRNKGNFPGRFSGRQFSNSRSEMNVSTLELGDSALYLCASSRRLGDEQYFGPGTRLTVT.